This TCR beta chain was captured in a study of blood T cell repertoires in COVID-19. The trim removed 4 bases at V and 5 bases at J, leaving 4 bases unmatched. Germline CDR1 and CDR2: WNHNN and SYGVQD (reference sequence). The CDR3 is made up of 15 amino acids. The repertoire was sequenced with immunoSEQ multiplex PCR; TCRdb's copy has only in-frame clones and lacks some. This table holds 200,000 to 250,000 clones, 80% to 90% found once. The receptor's source is a woman over 75 with COVID-19, enrolled during active disease. The specimen sequenced was peripheral blood. The J gene is TRBJ2-1, the V gene TRBV10-1; 11 bases are shared with TRBD2. DNA of the CDR3: TGCGCCAGCAGTGGAGGGACTAGCGGAGACAATGAGCAGTTCTTC. Protein sequence: CASSGGTSGDNEQFF.